This T cell receptor (beta chain) was found in a study of shared clonotypes between healthy human individuals. The study's findings and limits: It was the few donors that limited the genetic and exposure-history diversity represented.

Note on this clone: Its cognate antigen is unknown. The junction differs from germline at one of its ends, possibly a read error. Other DNA sequences within the sample encode an identical CDR3.

The germline gives CDR1 SGHAT, CDR2 FQNNGV. The CDR3 is made up of 13 amino acids. Produced via immunoSEQ multiplex PCR; TCRdb's table is partial and in-frame only. The sample gives about 2.1 million clones, just under 95% of which show up once; approximately 1.7% is in the top ten. Cells designated naive CD8 were CD45RO-negative and were positively selected for CCR7, with terminally differentiated effector memory CD45RA+ cells excluded. Sequenced sample: naive CD8+ T cells from PBMCs. The chain employs TRBV11-2 and TRBJ2-7; TRBD2 might be the D (5 bases). The sequence came from a man younger than 30 in good health. Some clones in this sample may be carry-over from other donors' samples. The CDR3 sequence is CASSFSSSYEQYF. The DNA for the CDR3 is TGTGCCAGCAGCTTTTCTAGCTCCTACGAGCAGTATTTC. Combining the CDR3 with reference TRBV11-2 and TRBJ2-7 gives the whole variable domain EAGVAQSPRYKIIEKRQSVAFWCNPISGHATLYWYQQILGQGPKLLIQFQNNGVVDDSQLPKDRFSAERLKGVDSTLKIQPAKLEDSAVYLCASSFSSSYEQYFGPGTRLTVT.